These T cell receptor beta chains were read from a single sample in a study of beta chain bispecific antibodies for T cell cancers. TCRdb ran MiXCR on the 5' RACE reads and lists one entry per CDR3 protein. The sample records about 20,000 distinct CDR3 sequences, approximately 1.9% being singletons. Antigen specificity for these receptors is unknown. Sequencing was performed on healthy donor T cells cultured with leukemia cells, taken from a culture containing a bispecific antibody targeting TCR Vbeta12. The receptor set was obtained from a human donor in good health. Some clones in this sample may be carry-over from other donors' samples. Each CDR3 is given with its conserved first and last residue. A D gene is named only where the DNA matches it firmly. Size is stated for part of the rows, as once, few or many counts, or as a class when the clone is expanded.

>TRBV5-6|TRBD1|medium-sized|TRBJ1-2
TGTGCCAGCAGCCAAGGACGACAGGGAGTTTATGGCTACACCTTC
CASSQGRQGVYGYTF
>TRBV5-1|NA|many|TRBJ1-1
TGCGCCAGCAGCCATGGACAGATGAACACTGAAGCTTTCTTT
CASSHGQMNTEAFF
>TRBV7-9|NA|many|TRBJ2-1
TGTGCCAGCAGCCCCGCGCTATCCAATGAGCAGTTCTTC
CASSPALSNEQFF
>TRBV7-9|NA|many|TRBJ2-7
TGTGCCAGCAGCCGGGGGCAGGAGGCCTCCTACGAGCAGTACTTC
CASSRGQEASYEQYF
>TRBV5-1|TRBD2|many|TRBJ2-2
TGCGCCAGCCGCGGACTAGCGGGATTGGGTGCGCTGTTTTTT
CASRGLAGLGALFF
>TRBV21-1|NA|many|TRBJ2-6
TGTGCCAGCCCACGGACAGGGATAACGTTGTGCGTATCTGGGGCCAACGTCCTGACTTTC
CASPRTGITLCVSGANVLTF
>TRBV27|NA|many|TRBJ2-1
TGTGCCAGCAGACTGGAGAGTCAAGACAATGAGCAGTTCTTC
CASRLESQDNEQFF
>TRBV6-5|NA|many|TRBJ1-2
TGTGCCAGCAGTTACTCAGCCTACCCCCGGGATGGCTACACCTTC
CASSYSAYPRDGYTF
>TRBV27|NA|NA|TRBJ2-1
TGTGCCAGCAGGAATATTGCAGTAAATGAGCAGTTCTTC
CASRNIAVNEQFF
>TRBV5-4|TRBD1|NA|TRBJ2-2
TGTGCCAGCAGCGCGAGCTTAGGGACAGGGACAACCACCGGGGAGCTGTTTTTT
CASSASLGTGTTTGELFF
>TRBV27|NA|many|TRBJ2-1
TGTGCCAGCAGTTTCGCTGCCTACAATGAGCAGTTCTTC
CASSFAAYNEQFF
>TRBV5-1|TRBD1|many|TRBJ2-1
TGCGCCAGCAGCCAGCCGGACAGGGGGCCTCGAAATGAGCAGTTCTTC
CASSQPDRGPRNEQFF
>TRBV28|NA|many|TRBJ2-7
TGTGCCAGCAGTTTCTTCCCCTACGAGCAGTACTTC
CASSFFPYEQYF
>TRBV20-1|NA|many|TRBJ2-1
TGCAGTGCTCCCACCGTGGGGGGCTCCAGCTCCTACAATGAGCAGTTCTTC
CSAPTVGGSSSYNEQFF
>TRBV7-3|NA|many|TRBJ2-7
TGTGCCAGCAGTTCCAATGCGGGCCCTTGGTACGAGCAGTACTTC
CASSSNAGPWYEQYF
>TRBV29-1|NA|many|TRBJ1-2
TGCAGCGTTGTGGACAGTAGTGGCTACACCTTC
CSVVDSSGYTF
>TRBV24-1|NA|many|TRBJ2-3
TGTGCCACCAGTGATGCAAGCGGTACGCAGTATTTT
CATSDASGTQYF
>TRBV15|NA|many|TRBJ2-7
TGTGCCACCAGCGCGGGCGGACCGAGCTACGAGCAGTACTTC
CATSAGGPSYEQYF
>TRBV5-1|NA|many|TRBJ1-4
TGCGCCAGCACTCGAACAGGAGCAACTAATGAAAAACTGTTTTTT
CASTRTGATNEKLFF
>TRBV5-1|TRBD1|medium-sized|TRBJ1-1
TGCGCCAGCACCCTGGGACAGGGGGCAAGCACTGAAGCTTTCTTT
CASTLGQGASTEAFF
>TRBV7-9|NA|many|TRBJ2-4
TGTGCCAGCAGTCAAGTAGTGGGGGGAAACATTCAGTACTTC
CASSQVVGGNIQYF
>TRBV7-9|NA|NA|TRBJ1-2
TGTGCCAGCTGCCAGGGTGGGCTAGACTATGGCTACACCTTC
CASCQGGLDYGYTF
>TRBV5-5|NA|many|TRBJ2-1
TGTGCCAGCAGCTTGGTAGGGGACCCATACAATGAGCAGTTCTTC
CASSLVGDPYNEQFF
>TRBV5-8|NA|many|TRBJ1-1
TGTGCCAGCAGCCCCTGGGACGGGAACACTGAAGCTTTCTTT
CASSPWDGNTEAFF
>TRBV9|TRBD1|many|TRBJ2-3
TGTGCCAGCAGCGACCCGACAGGGGGCGCGGGCACAGATACGCAGTATTTT
CASSDPTGGAGTDTQYF
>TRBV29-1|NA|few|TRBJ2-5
TGCAGCGTTGAAGATGGAAGTAAGACCCAGTACTTC
CSVEDGSKTQYF
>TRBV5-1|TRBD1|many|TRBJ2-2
TGCGCCAGCAAGAGACAGGGAGACACCGGGGAGCTGTTTTTT
CASKRQGDTGELFF
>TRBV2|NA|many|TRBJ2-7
TGTGCCAGCAGTGAGACAGTCCGCTCCTACGAGCAGTACTTC
CASSETVRSYEQYF
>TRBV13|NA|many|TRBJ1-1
TGTGCCAGCAGCTTAGAGGGAAAAGCTTTCTTT
CASSLEGKAFF